These T cell receptor beta chains were read from a single sample in a study of radiation and T cells in renal cell carcinoma. Only in-frame clones appear in the TCRdb table, and some are missing; sequencing was by immunoSEQ multiplex PCR. The profile shows about 140,000 clones, roughly 90% of them singletons. The sample consisted of blood, taken from a patient whose treatment included radiotherapy and nephrectomy. The receptors here all came from a woman aged 45 to 65 with renal cell carcinoma. Both conserved end residues are trimmed from each CDR3.

TRBJ1-5 | TRBV5-1 | ASSLGGTGGQPQH
TRBJ2-7 | TRBV5-1 | ASSLAQTRDGYEQY
TRBJ1-5 | TRBV4-1 | ASSQDLNQPQH
TRBJ1-2 | TRBV5-1 | ASSPGVPALSYT
TRBJ1-4 | TRBV4-2 | ASSQGPVQGNEKLF
TRBJ2-2 | TRBV5-1 | ASSLASWNTGELF
TRBJ1-2 | TRBV6-6 | ASSDGQNYGYT
TRBJ1-5 | TRBV7-2 | ASSLEFGSNQPQH
TRBJ1-6 | TRBV5-1 | ASSSEGQGTPLH
TRBJ2-7 | TRBV6-5 | ASAEPGTGTYEQY
TRBJ1-1 | TRBV4-2 | ASSQPGGSRTEAF
TRBJ2-4 | TRBV6-5 | ATHPGAKNIQY
TRBJ2-7 | TRBV7-9 | ASSLAGGTAYEQY
TRBJ1-1 | TRBV28 | ASIFGGLITEAF
TRBJ2-7 | TRBV15 | ATSRDKGRSYEQY
TRBJ1-2 | TRBV6-6 | ASSYHREVPNYGYT
TRBJ1-1 | TRBV9 | ASSVSKGALLSEAF
TRBJ1-6 | TRBV7-1 | ASSLQGSSYNSPLH
TRBJ2-7 | TRBV4-1 | ASSQGLAHYEQY
TRBJ2-7 | TRBV6-5 | ASSFRGPYEQY
TRBJ2-1 | TRBV7-2 | ASTPAIGPNEQF
TRBJ2-7 | TRBV6-1 | ASIRGSYEQY
TRBJ1-2 | TRBV30 | AGGAGVVGYT
TRBJ2-3 | TRBV12-5 | ASGLAGGTDTQY
TRBJ1-1 | TRBV5-1 | ASQTGTANTEAF
TRBJ1-5 | TRBV6-4 | ASSRGGFDQPQH
TRBJ2-7 | TRBV4-3 | ASSPGTGGVGQY
TRBJ1-1 | TRBV18 | ASSGDTRSTEAF
TRBJ2-2 | TRBV27 | ASSRVLTGELF
TRBJ1-2 | TRBV2 | ASSTDGLNGYT
TRBJ1-5 | TRBV7-9 | ASSLVDQPQH
TRBJ2-6 | TRBV28 | ASSRGAGANVLT
TRBJ1-2 | TRBV28 | ASTLAGRANYGYT
TRBJ2-2 | TRBV5-1 | ASSTHPTGVTGELF
TRBJ2-2 | TRBV5-1 | ASSLDILPNTGELF
TRBJ2-2 | TRBV7-9 | ASSSLAGGPVTGELF
TRBJ2-1 | TRBV5-4 | ASSSGHAQTNNEQF
TRBJ2-7 | TRBV5-6 | ASSLRRLELTQGEQY
TRBJ1-1 | TRBV29-1 | SATYSGAAEAF
TRBJ2-5 | TRBV7-9 | ASSFPLGRPIQETQY
TRBJ1-5 | TRBV5-4 | ASSNGGRHVPFINQPQH
TRBJ2-1 | TRBV28 | ASSLRRGSSYNEQF
TRBJ2-7 | TRBV6-4 | ASSESTGAPLGEQY
TRBJ2-1 | TRBV6-5 | ASSPNTASYNEQF
TRBJ1-1 | TRBV6-6 | ASRTGQTNTEAF
TRBJ1-4 | TRBV5-6 | ASSLDTISEKLF
TRBJ2-7 | TRBV18 | ASSPHQAGIPSYEQY
TRBJ2-7 | TRBV5-1 | ASSLIPGASYEQY
TRBJ1-5 | TRBV6-6 | ASSPGEFNQPQH
TRBJ2-5 | TRBV5-6 | ASSLLAGGTQY
TRBJ2-5 | TRBV5-1 | ASSLDPSGVETQY
TRBJ1-1 | TRBV7-8 | ASSKAGDREAEAF
TRBJ1-1 | TRBV6-5 | ASLRQYDTEAF